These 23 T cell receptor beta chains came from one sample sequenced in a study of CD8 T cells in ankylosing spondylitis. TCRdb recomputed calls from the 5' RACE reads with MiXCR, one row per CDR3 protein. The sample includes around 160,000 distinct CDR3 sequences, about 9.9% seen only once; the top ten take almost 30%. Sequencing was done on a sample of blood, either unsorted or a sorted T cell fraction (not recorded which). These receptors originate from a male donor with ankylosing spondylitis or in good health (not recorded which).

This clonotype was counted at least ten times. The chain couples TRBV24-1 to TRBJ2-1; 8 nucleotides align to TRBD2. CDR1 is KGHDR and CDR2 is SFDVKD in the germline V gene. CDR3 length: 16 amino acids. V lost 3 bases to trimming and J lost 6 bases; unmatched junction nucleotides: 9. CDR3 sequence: CATSDRTGLGANEQFF. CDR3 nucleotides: TGTGCCACCAGTGATCGAACGGGACTAGGAGCCAATGAGCAGTTCTTC.

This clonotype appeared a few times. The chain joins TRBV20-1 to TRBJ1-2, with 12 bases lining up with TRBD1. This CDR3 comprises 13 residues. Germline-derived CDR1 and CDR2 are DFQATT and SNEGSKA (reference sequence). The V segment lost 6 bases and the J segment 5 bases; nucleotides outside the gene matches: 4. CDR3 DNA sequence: TGCAGTGCGCGGGACAGGGGGCGGTATGGCTACACCTTC. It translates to CSARDRGRYGYTF.

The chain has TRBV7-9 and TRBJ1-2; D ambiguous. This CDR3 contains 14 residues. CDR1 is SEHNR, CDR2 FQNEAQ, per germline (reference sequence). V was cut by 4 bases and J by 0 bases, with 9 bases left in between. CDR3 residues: CASSWRAANYGYTF. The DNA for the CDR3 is TGTGCCAGCAGCTGGAGGGCAGCTAACTATGGCTACACCTTC.

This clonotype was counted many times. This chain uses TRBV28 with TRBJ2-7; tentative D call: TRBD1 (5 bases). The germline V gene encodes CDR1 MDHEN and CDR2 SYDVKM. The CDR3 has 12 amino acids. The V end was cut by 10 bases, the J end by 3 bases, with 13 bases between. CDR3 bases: TGTGCCACGACAGATTACCACTACGAGCAGTACTTC. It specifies CATTDYHYEQYF. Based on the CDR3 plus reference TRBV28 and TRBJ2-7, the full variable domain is DVKVTQSSRYLVKRTGEKVFLECVQDMDHENMFWYRQDPGLGLRLIYFSYDVKMKEKGDIPEGYSVSREKKERFSLILESASTNQTSMYLCATTDYHYEQYFGPGTRLTVT.

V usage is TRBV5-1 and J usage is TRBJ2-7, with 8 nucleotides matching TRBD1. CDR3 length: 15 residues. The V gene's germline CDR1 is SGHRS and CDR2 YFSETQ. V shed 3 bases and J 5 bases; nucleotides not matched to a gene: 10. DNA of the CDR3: TGCGCCAGCAGCTCGACGGGACAGGCGGGCGACGAGCAGTACTTC. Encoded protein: CASSSTGQAGDEQYF.

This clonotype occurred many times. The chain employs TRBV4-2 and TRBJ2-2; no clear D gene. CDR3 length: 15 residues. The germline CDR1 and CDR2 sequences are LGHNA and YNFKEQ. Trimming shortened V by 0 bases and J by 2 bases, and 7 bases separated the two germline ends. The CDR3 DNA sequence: TGTGCCAGCAGCCAAGACCGACAAAACACCGGGGAGCTGTTTTTT. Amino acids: CASSQDRQNTGELFF.

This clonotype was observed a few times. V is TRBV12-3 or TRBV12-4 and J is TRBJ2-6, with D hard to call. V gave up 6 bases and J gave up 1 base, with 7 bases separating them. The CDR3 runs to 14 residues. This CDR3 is CASSPRSGANVLTF. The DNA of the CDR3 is TGTGCCAGCAGCCCCCGGTCTGGGGCCAACGTCCTGACTTTC.

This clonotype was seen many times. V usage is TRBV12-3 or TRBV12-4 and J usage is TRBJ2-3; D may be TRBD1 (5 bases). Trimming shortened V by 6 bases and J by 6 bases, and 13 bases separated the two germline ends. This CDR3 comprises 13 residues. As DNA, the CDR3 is TGTGCCAGCAGCCGGAACAGGTGGGATACGCAGTATTTT. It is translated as CASSRNRWDTQYF.

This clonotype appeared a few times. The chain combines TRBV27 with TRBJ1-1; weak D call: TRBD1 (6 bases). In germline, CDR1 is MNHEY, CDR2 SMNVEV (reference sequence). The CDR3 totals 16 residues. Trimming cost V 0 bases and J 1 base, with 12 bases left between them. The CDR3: CASSLSAGEKNTEAFF. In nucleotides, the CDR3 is TGTGCCAGCAGTTTATCGGCAGGGGAAAAGAACACTGAAGCTTTCTTT.

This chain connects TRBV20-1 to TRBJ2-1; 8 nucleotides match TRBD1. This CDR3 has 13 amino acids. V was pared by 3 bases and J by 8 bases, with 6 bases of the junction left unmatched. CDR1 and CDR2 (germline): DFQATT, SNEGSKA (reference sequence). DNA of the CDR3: TGCAGTGCTAGGCAGGGGGCAGTCGATGAGCAGTTCTTC. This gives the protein CSARQGAVDEQFF.

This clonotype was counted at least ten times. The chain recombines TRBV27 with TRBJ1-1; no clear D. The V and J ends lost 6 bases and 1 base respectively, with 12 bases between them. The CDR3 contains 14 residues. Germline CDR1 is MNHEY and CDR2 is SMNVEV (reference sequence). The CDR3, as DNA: TGTGCCAGCAGGGGTTCCGCGCGGAACACTGAAGCTTTCTTT. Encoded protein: CASRGSARNTEAFF.

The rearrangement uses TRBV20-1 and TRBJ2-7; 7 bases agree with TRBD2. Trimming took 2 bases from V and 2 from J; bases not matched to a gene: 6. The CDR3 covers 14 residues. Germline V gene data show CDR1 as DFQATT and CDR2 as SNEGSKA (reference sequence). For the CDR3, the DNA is TGCAGTGCTAGACCAGGGAGGGGAACCTACGAGCAGTACTTC. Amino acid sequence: CSARPGRGTYEQYF.

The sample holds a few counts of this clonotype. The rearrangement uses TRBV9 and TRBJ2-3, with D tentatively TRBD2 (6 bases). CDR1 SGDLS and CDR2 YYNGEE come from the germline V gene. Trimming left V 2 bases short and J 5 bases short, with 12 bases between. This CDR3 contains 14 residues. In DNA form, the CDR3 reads TGTGCCAGCAGCGTGGAGGGCCGGGGAGATACGCAGTATTTT. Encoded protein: CASSVEGRGDTQYF.

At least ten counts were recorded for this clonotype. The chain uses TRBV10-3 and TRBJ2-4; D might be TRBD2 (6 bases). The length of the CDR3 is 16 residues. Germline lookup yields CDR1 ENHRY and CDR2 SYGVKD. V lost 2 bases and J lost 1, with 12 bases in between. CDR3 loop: CAISEVYGGAKNIQYF. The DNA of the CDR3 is TGTGCCATCAGTGAGGTATACGGAGGGGCCAAAAACATTCAGTACTTC.

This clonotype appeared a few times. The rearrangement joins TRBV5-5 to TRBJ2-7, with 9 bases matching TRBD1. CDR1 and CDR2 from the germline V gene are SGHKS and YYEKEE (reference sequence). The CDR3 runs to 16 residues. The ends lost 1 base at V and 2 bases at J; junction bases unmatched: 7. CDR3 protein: CASSLTGTGPTYEQYF. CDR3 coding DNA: TGTGCCAGCAGCTTGACCGGGACAGGGCCTACCTACGAGCAGTACTTC.

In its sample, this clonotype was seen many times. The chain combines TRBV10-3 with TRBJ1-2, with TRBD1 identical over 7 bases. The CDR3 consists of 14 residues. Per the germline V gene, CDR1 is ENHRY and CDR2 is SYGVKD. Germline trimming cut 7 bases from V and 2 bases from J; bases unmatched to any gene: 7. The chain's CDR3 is CAINQKQGNYGYTF. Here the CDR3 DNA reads TGTGCCATCAACCAAAAACAGGGGAACTATGGCTACACCTTC.

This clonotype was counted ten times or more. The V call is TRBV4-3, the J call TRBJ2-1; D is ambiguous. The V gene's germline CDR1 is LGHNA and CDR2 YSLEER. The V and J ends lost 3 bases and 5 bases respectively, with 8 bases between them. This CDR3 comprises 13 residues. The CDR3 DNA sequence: TGCGCCAGCAGCCATCGGCAGAACAATGAGCAGTTCTTC. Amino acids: CASSHRQNNEQFF.

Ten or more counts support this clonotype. CDR3 residues: CASSLTNSYEQYF. For the CDR3, the DNA is TGTGCCAGCAGCCTTACTAACTCCTACGAGCAGTACTTC. The V gene is TRBV3-1, the J gene TRBJ2-7; D ambiguous. CDR1 is LGHDT and CDR2 is YNNKEL in the germline V gene (reference sequence). Trimming stripped 4 bases from V and 0 bases from J, with 7 bases between. The CDR3 runs to 13 residues.

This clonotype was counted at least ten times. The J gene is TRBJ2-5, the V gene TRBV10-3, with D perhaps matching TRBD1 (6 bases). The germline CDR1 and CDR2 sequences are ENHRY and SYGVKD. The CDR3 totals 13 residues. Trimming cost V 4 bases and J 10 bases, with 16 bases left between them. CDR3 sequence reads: CAISVAGARDQYF. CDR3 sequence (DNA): TGTGCCATCAGTGTGGCAGGGGCACGGGACCAGTACTTC.

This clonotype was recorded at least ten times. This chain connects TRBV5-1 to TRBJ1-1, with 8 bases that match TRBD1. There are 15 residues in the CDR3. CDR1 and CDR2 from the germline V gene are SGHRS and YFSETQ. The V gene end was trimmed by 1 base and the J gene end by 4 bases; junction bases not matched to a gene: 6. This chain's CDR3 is CASSLTGQGFTEAFF. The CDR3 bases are TGCGCCAGCAGCTTGACAGGACAGGGATTCACTGAAGCTTTCTTT.

The CDR3 loop is CASIERTGTGGTEAFF. Here the CDR3 DNA reads TGTGCCAGCATTGAGCGTACCGGGACAGGGGGGACTGAAGCTTTCTTT. V gene TRBV12-3 or TRBV12-4 combines with J gene TRBJ1-1; 11 nucleotides agree with TRBD1. V lost 7 bases, J lost 5 bases, and 12 bases stayed unmatched. The CDR3 is 16 amino acids.

CDR3 DNA: TGCGCCAGCAGCATCAGGGGGCCTGGCGGGGAGCTGTTTTTT. Residues: CASSIRGPGGELFF. The chain links TRBV5-1 to TRBJ2-2; 8 bases map to TRBD1. Per germline, CDR1 SGHRS and CDR2 YFSETQ. With 4 bases clipped from V and 7 bases from J, the junction kept 6 bases outside the gene matches. CDR3 length equals 14 residues.

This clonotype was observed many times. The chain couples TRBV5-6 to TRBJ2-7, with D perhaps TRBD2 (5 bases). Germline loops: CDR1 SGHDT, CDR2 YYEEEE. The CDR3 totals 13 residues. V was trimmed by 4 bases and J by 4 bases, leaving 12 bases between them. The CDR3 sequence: CASSRVGSYEQYF. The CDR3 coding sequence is TGTGCCAGCAGCAGGGTAGGGAGTTACGAGCAGTACTTC.